This T cell receptor (beta chain) was obtained from a study of Ad26.COV2.S vaccination and SARS-CoV-2 variants. Clones were read by immunoSEQ multiplex PCR, and TCRdb kept only the in-frame ones, dropping some. The repertoire holds about 470,000 clones, with roughly 91% as singletons. Treatment defined: about 20 received Ad26.COV2.S at low or high dose, single or two shots; about 5 received placebo; per-sample allocation not given. Each sample was drawn 63 days after the first injection (of vaccine or placebo). The CDR3 consists of 12 residues. The V gene lost 3 bases and the J gene lost 3 bases, with 7 bases spanning the gap. Germline-derived CDR1 and CDR2 are SGDLS and YYNGEE.

The rearrangement links TRBV9 to TRBJ2-7; D might be TRBD1 (5 bases). The source is a person aged 18-60 years who received the Ad26.COV2.S COVID-19 vaccine or a placebo. Here the sequenced sample was peripheral blood, taken in a trial of Ad26.COV2.S vaccine versus placebo. The CDR3 coding sequence is TGTGCCAGCAGCGCCACAGGCTACGAGCAGTACTTC. Translated, it gives CASSATGYEQYF.